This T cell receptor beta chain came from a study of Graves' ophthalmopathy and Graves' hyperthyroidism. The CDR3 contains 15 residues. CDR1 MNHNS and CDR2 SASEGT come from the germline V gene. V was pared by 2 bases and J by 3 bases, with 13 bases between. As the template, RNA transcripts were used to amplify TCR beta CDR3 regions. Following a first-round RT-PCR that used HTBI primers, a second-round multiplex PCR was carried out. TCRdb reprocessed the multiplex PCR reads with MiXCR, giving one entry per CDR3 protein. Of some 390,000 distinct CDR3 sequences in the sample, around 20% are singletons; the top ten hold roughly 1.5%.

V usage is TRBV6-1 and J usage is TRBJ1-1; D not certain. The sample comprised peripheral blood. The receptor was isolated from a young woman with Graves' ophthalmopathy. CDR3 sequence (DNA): TGTGCCAGCAGTGAATGGGTGGCGCGGGACACTGAAGCTTTCTTT. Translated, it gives CASSEWVARDTEAFF.